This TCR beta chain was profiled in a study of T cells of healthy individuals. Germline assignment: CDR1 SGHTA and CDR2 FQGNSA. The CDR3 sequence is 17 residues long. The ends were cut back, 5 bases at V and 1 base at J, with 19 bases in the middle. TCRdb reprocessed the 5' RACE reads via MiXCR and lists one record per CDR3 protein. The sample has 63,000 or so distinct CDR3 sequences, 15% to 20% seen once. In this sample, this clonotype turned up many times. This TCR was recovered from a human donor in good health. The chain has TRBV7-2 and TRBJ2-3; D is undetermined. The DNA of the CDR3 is TGTGCCAGCAGCCAACAAAAGTCCTCATGGGGCACAGATACGCAGTATTTT. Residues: CASSQQKSSWGTDTQYF.